These 7 T cell receptor beta chains share one sample of origin, sequenced in a study of T cells after yellow fever vaccination. TCRdb re-derived calls from the 5' RACE reads in MiXCR, one entry per CDR3 protein. The sample has just over 300,000 distinct CDR3 sequences, more than 3% seen once; the top ten hold about a quarter. The input for sequencing was PBMCs, taken on the day of the yellow fever booster vaccination. The receptor source for this set is a man younger than 30 who received the YFV17D yellow fever vaccine.

V usage is TRBV7-9 and J usage is TRBJ2-7, with TRBD1 matching 9 bases. CDR3 size: 15 residues. V dropped 5 bases and J dropped 3; count of bases not matched to a gene: 8. Germline values: CDR1 SEHNR, CDR2 FQNEAQ (reference sequence). The CDR3 spells CASSHRDRAIYEQYF. Here the CDR3 DNA reads TGTGCCAGCAGCCACCGGGACAGGGCGATCTACGAGCAGTACTTC. Filled out from reference TRBV7-9 and TRBJ2-7, the complete variable domain reads DTGVSQNPRHKITKRGQNVTFRCDPISEHNRLYWYRQTLGQGPEFLTYFQNEAQLEKSRLLSDRFSAERPKGSFSTLEIQRTEQGDSAMYLCASSHRDRAIYEQYFGPGTRLTVT.

The chain carries TRBV18 and TRBJ1-2; D might be TRBD1 (6 bases). The CDR3 sequence is 14 residues long. Germline V CDR1 and CDR2: KGHSH, LQKENI. The V and J ends lost 1 base and 7 bases respectively, with 13 bases between them. Here the CDR3 DNA reads TGTGCCAGCTCACCACTCCCCAGGGGCCGTGGCTACACCTTC. As protein: CASSPLPRGRGYTF.

The table lists this clonotype with many counts. J is TRBJ2-7 and V is TRBV20-1; the match to TRBD2 covers 9 bases. Germline trimming cut 2 bases from V and 3 bases from J; bases unmatched to any gene: 5. Germline CDR1 reads DFQATT; CDR2 reads SNEGSKA (reference sequence). The CDR3 loop spans 14 amino acids. The CDR3 is CSARRGLAGYEQYF. The CDR3, as DNA: TGCAGTGCTAGACGGGGACTAGCAGGCTACGAGCAGTACTTC.

In its sample, this clonotype was seen many times. V is TRBV6-4 and J is TRBJ2-7; D gene uncertain. This CDR3 spans 14 amino acids. Trimming shortened V by 5 bases and J by 0 bases, and 11 bases separated the two germline ends. Germline CDR1 is MRHNA and CDR2 is SNTAGT. Here the CDR3 DNA reads TGTGCCAGCAGTCCAGCTCCCTTCTCCTACGAGCAGTACTTC. Its protein product is CASSPAPFSYEQYF.

This clonotype was counted between two and nine times. The chain uses TRBV7-9 and TRBJ2-7; D is unresolved. This CDR3 has 14 amino acids. Germline lookup yields CDR1 SEHNR and CDR2 FQNEAQ (reference sequence). The V end lost 5 bases, the J end lost 2 bases, and 13 bases lay between the germline ends. The CDR3 DNA sequence: TGTGCCAGCAGCCCCGACCTCCTCACCTACGAGCAGTACTTC. This sequence encodes CASSPDLLTYEQYF.

This clonotype came up many times. The genes are TRBV7-6 and TRBJ2-3, with D perhaps TRBD2 (5 bases). From germline, CDR1 is SGHVS and CDR2 FNYEAQ. The CDR3 is 15 amino acids. With 2 bases removed from V and 0 bases from J, the gap between germline ends came to 9 bases. CDR3 protein: CASSLTGISTDTQYF. Written as DNA, the CDR3 is TGTGCCAGCAGCTTAACGGGGATTAGCACAGATACGCAGTATTTT.

This clonotype has a count of ten or more. V is TRBV20-1 and J is TRBJ2-2; the match to TRBD1 covers 10 bases. CDR1 and CDR2 (germline): DFQATT, SNEGSKA (reference sequence). The V and J ends lost 5 bases and 5 bases, in that order; junction bases with no gene match: 5. CDR3 size: 14 residues. DNA for the CDR3: TGCAGTGCTCGACAGGGGGCTAGGACCGGGGAGCTGTTTTTT. It codes for CSARQGARTGELFF.